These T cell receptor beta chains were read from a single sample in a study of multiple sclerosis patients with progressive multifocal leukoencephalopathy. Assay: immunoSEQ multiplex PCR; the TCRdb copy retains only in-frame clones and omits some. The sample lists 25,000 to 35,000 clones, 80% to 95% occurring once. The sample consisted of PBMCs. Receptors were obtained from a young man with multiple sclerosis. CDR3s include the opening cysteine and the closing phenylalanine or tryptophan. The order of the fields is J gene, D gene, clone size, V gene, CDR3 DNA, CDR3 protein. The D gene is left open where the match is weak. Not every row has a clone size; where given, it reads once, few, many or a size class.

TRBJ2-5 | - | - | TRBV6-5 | TGTGCCAGCAGTCGTGGACTTATACAAGAGACCCAGTACTTC | CASSRGLIQETQYF
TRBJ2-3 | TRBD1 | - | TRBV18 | TGTGCCAGCTCACCAGGGAGAGGGGGCCTTGGGGATACGCAGTATTTT | CASSPGRGGLGDTQYF
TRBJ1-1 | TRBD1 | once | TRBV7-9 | TGTGCCAGCAGCTGGACAGGGGGCAACACTGAAGCTTTCTTT | CASSWTGGNTEAFF
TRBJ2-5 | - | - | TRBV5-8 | TGTGCCAGCAGCTTCGGTAGCGTGCCCCAAGAGACCCAGTACTTC | CASSFGSVPQETQYF
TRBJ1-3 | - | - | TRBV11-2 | TGTGCCAGCAGCTTTTGGGGCGCGCAAGGAAACACCATATATTTT | CASSFWGAQGNTIYF
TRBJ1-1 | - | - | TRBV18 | TGTGCCAGCTCCCTTTTAGGTTTCACTGAAGCTTTCTTT | CASSLLGFTEAFF
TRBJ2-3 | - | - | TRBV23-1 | TGCGCCAGCAGTCATGCGTGGCAGGGCCGGGGAACAGATACGCAGTATTTT | CASSHAWQGRGTDTQYF
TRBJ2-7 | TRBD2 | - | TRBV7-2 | TGTGCCAGCAGCCCCCCGGTAGCGGGAGTATACGAGCAGTACTTC | CASSPPVAGVYEQYF
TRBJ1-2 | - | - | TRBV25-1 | TGTGCCAGCAGCATGGTCCCGCACGAAGGCTACACCTTC | CASSMVPHEGYTF
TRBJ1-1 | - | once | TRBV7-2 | TGTGCCAGCAGCTTGGTAGGGGGGTTTTCGGGTGAAGCTTTCTTT | CASSLVGGFSGEAFF
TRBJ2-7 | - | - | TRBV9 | TGTGCCAGCAGCGTAGGAACGGCGTCCTACGAGCAGTACTTC | CASSVGTASYEQYF
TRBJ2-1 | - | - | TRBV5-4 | TGTGCCAGCAGCCCGTTAGATGCGGGCGGGTACAATGAGCAGTTCTTC | CASSPLDAGGYNEQFF
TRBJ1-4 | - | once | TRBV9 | TGTGCCAGCAGCGTAGGGGTCGGGACGACTAATGAAAAACTGTTTTTT | CASSVGVGTTNEKLFF
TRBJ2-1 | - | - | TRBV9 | TGTGCCAGCAGCACTCAGGTGGGGCTTCCTCAGTTCTTC | CASSTQVGLPQFF
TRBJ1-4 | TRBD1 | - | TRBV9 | TGTGCCAGCAGCGTAGCTTCGGGACAGGGGACTAATGAAAAACTGTTTTTT | CASSVASGQGTNEKLFF
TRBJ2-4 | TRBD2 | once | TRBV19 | TGTGCCAGTAGTATATTTGCGGGGGGAAAAAACATTCAGTACTTC | CASSIFAGGKNIQYF
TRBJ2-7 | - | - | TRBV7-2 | TGTGCCAGCAGCTTAAGGGCCCTGGGCGCGGCGGGCGGGAACGAGCAGTACTTC | CASSLRALGAAGGNEQYF
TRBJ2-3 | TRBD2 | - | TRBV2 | TGTGCCAGCAGTGACCAACTAGCGGGCACAGATACGCAGTATTTT | CASSDQLAGTDTQYF
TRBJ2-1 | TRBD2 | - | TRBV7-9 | TGTGCCAGCAGCGTGCTACTAGCGGGAGTTGAAAATGAGCAGTTCTTC | CASSVLLAGVENEQFF
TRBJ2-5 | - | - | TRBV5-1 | TGCGCCAGCAGCTCCGGGGGTATTGGAGAGACCCAGTACTTC | CASSSGGIGETQYF
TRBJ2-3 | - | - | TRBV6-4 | TGTGCCAGCAGTGACGAACCGCAGGGTACGCAGTATTTT | CASSDEPQGTQYF
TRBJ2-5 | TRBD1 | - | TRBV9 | TGTGCCAGCAGCCCAGGGACAGCACAAGAGACCCAGTACTTC | CASSPGTAQETQYF
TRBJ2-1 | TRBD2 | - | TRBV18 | TGTGCCAGCTCCCGCCAAAAACTAGCGGGAGGAGCCTTCAACAATGAGCAGTTCTTC | CASSRQKLAGGAFNNEQFF
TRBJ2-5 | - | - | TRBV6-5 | TGTGCCAGCAGTTACTCTTTGGGGGCCGGAGAGACCCAGTACTTC | CASSYSLGAGETQYF
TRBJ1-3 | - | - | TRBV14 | TGTGCCAGCAGCCACAGGAAGCGGAGCACCATATATTTT | CASSHRKRSTIYF
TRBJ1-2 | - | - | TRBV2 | TGTGCCAGCAGTGGCCGGGGTGAATTTGGCTACACCTTC | CASSGRGEFGYTF
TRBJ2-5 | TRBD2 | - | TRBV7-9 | TGTGCCAGCAGCTTAGGGGGGACTAAAGAGACCCAGTACTTC | CASSLGGTKETQYF
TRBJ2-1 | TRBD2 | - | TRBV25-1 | TGTGCCAGCAGGGCCATGGGGAGGGCCATCGATGAGCAGTTCTTC | CASRAMGRAIDEQFF
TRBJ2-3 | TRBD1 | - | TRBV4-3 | TGCGCCAGCAGCCAAGTGTGGGCAGGGGGTCGGGATACGCAGTATTTT | CASSQVWAGGRDTQYF
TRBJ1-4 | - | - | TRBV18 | TGTGCCAGCTCACCACAAGATGAAAAACTGTTTTTT | CASSPQDEKLFF
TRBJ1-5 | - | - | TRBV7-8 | TGTGCCAGCAGCTTAGTACTAATAAATCAGCCCCAGCATTTT | CASSLVLINQPQHF
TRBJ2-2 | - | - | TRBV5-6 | TGTGCCAGCAGCTTGGCCGGGTCGAACACCGGGGAGCTGTTTTTT | CASSLAGSNTGELFF
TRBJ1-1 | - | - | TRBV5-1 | TGCGCCAGCAGCTTGGACAGTTCCCTGAACACTGAAGCTTTCTTT | CASSLDSSLNTEAFF
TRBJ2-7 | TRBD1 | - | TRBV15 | TGTGCCACCTCTCCGGGACAGGGGGTTCCCTACGAGCAGTACTTC | CATSPGQGVPYEQYF
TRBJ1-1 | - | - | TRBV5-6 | TGTGCCAGCAGCTTGGGACAGATTGAAGCTTTCTTT | CASSLGQIEAFF
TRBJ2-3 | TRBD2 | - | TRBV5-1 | TGCGCCAGCAGCTTGCTAGCGGGAGCAGATACGCAGTATTTT | CASSLLAGADTQYF
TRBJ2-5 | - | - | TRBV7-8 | TGTGCCAGCAGCTTAACACCCGTTCAGTACTTC | CASSLTPVQYF
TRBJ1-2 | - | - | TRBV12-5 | TGTGCTAGTGGTAGGGGACGGCCCTTAGATAACTATGGCTACACCTTC | CASGRGRPLDNYGYTF
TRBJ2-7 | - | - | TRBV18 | TGTGCCAGCTCACCACTTGGCTACGAGCAGTACTTC | CASSPLGYEQYF
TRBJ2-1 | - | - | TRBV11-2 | TGTGCCAGCAGCTTTAGCTTGGCCAATGAGCAGTTCTTC | CASSFSLANEQFF
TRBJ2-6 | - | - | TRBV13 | TGTGCCAGCAGCCCGATCGGGACCTCTGGGGCCAACGTCCTGACTTTC | CASSPIGTSGANVLTF